This T cell receptor beta chain was captured by sequencing in a study of identical twins. Study results and limitations: Conclusions leaned on cross-sectional statistical analysis and did not track the same donors over time.

Germline loops: CDR1 SGHAT, CDR2 FQNNGV. V lost 0 bases and J 1 base, leaving 12 bases between the germline ends. The CDR3 is 17 amino acids. Via MiXCR, TCRdb re-called the 5' RACE reads, giving one row per CDR3 protein. The sample has 450,000 to 650,000 distinct CDR3 sequences, nearly 10% seen once. Comments on this clonotype: The antigen is not known.

This sample also appeared in a second study, on yellow fever vaccine responses in identical twins.

V is TRBV11-2 and J is TRBJ2-2, with a possible D match to TRBD1 (6 bases). The specimen was PBMCs. The clonotype comes from a woman aged 18 to 35 in good health. Here the CDR3 DNA reads TGTGCCAGCAGCTTAGAGGTTACGGGACAGAACACCGGGGAGCTGTTTTTT. This sequence encodes CASSLEVTGQNTGELFF. The full variable domain, in which reference TRBV11-2 and TRBJ2-2 provide the parts outside the CDR3, is EAGVAQSPRYKIIEKRQSVAFWCNPISGHATLYWYQQILGQGPKLLIQFQNNGVVDDSQLPKDRFSAERLKGVDSTLKIQPAKLEDSAVYLCASSLEVTGQNTGELFFGEGSRLTVL.